Listed below are T cell receptor beta chains from one sample, sequenced in a study of blood T cells in healthy people across ages. One entry per CDR3 protein, called by TCRdb with MiXCR from the 5' RACE reads. The sample has 580,000 or so distinct CDR3 sequences, about 45% seen once. Source material: blood. The receptors shown here come from a man older than 75 in good health. Each CDR3 is given with its conserved first and last residue. A D gene is named only where the DNA matches it firmly. Where a row states a size, it is once, few, many or the class of an expanded clone; other rows omit it.

. | many | TRBJ1-1 | TRBV7-9 | CASSLTGTEAFF | TGTGCCAGCAGCTTAACAGGGACTGAAGCTTTCTTT
TRBD2 | . | TRBJ2-7 | TRBV29-1 | CSAPTGREGPTYNEQYF | TGCAGCGCCCCGACTGGGCGGGAGGGCCCCACCTACAATGAGCAGTACTTC
. | . | TRBJ2-5 | TRBV28 | CASSLNSGETQYF | TGTGCCAGCAGTTTAAACTCAGGGGAGACCCAGTACTTC
. | . | TRBJ1-6 | TRBV4-3 | CASSQVTGKASPLHF | TGCGCCAGCAGCCAAGTTACAGGGAAAGCGTCACCCCTCCACTTT
. | . | TRBJ1-2 | TRBV6-1 | CASSETSFYGYTF | TGTGCCAGCAGTGAAACGTCCTTCTATGGCTACACCTTC
. | few | TRBJ2-7 | TRBV7-9 | CASSLHRYEQYF | TGTGCCAGCAGCTTGCACAGGTACGAGCAGTACTTC
. | . | TRBJ2-5 | TRBV5-1 | CASRPTRTVTETQYF | TGCGCCAGCAGACCAACCAGGACAGTCACGGAGACCCAGTACTTC
TRBD1 | few | TRBJ2-6 | TRBV7-9 | CASSRTGFISGANVLTF | TGTGCCAGCAGCAGGACAGGGTTTATCTCTGGGGCCAACGTCCTGACTTTC
TRBD1 | few | TRBJ2-7 | TRBV28 | CASRTTGGADEQYF | TGTGCCAGCAGAACAACAGGGGGAGCGGACGAGCAGTACTTC
TRBD2 | . | TRBJ2-6 | TRBV4-3 | CASSLQRGGRTNVLTF | TGCGCCAGCAGCCTCCAACGGGGGGGAAGAACCAACGTCCTGACTTTC
TRBD1 | once | TRBJ2-7 | TRBV4-3 | CASSQEPTGGSYEQYF | TGCGCCAGCAGCCAAGAGCCCACAGGGGGGTCCTACGAGCAGTACTTC
. | . | TRBJ1-5 | TRBV12-3/TRBV12-4 | CASRGRVYQPQHF | TGTGCCAGCAGAGGCCGGGTATATCAGCCCCAGCATTTT
TRBD2 | . | TRBJ2-1 | TRBV29-1 | CSVAAGGWLFF | TGCAGCGTTGCAGCGGGAGGGTGGCTGTTCTTC
TRBD1 | many | TRBJ2-7 | TRBV6-6 | CASSYSTGQAYEQYF | TGTGCCAGCAGTTACTCGACCGGACAGGCCTACGAGCAGTACTTC